This T cell receptor (beta chain) was sequenced for a study of blood T cell repertoires in COVID-19. Study information: T cells, B-cell-depleted T cells, or PBMCs provided the cDNA or gDNA that served as material.

Patients from Seattle were sampled longitudinally, starting during active infection. Profiling relied on immunoSEQ multiplex PCR, and the TCRdb table lists in-frame clones only, not all of them. The sample shows 250,000 to 350,000 clones, approximately 84% of them seen only once. The source is a human donor with COVID-19, enrolled during active disease. The donor label of this sample is uncertain. The sample was peripheral blood.

This CDR3 is CASSVAGNNEQFF. In DNA form, the CDR3 reads TGTGCCAGCAGCGTAGCAGGGAACAATGAGCAGTTCTTC. The chain joins TRBV9 to TRBJ2-1, with a possible D match to TRBD1 (5 bases). CDR3 length equals 13 residues. Germline V lookup: CDR1 SGDLS, CDR2 YYNGEE. Trimming shortened V by 0 bases and J by 5 bases, and 6 bases separated the two germline ends.